This entry features one T cell receptor beta chain sequence. This sample was included in a study of blood T cell repertoires in COVID-19. Overall study: Sites across the United States, Italy and Spain contributed samples from acute and convalescent COVID-19.

Measured with immunoSEQ multiplex PCR; TCRdb has only the in-frame clones, and not every one. The sample gives about 310,000 clones, approximately 91% of which show up once; around a tenth is in the top ten. Trimming cost V 3 bases and J 0 bases; bases outside gene matches: 6. The CDR3 spans 16 residues. CDR1 is DFQATT and CDR2 is SNEGSKA in the germline V gene (reference sequence). Participant-given clinical history determined each cohort assignment. Donors of Cohort 3 who recovered were those that had two negative PCRs, clearance, or symptom resolution. This clonotype was obtained from a middle-aged woman who had recovered from COVID-19. Sequences were obtained from PBMCs or T cells enriched from blood (not recorded which). The V call is TRBV20-1, the J call TRBJ2-1, with 9 bases fitting TRBD2. The CDR3 loop reads CSASGLAGSSYNEQFF. The DNA of the CDR3 is TGCAGTGCTAGTGGGCTAGCGGGAAGCTCCTACAATGAGCAGTTCTTC.